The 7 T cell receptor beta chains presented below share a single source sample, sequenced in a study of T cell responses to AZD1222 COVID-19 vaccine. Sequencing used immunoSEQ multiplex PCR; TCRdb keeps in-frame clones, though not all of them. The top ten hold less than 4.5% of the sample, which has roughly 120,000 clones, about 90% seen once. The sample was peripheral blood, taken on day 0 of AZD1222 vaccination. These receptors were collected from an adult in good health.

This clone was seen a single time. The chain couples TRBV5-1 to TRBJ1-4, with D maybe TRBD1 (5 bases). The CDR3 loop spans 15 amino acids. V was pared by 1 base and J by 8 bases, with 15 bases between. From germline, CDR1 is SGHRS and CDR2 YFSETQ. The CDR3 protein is CASSLSRGSREKLFF. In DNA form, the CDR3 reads TGCGCCAGCAGCTTGTCACGGGGCTCCAGGGAAAAACTGTTTTTT. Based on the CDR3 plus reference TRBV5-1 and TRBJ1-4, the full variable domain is KAGVTQTPRYLIKTRGQQVTLSCSPISGHRSVSWYQQTPGQGLQFLFEYFSETQRNKGNFPGRFSGRQFSNSRSEMNVSTLELGDSALYLCASSLSRGSREKLFFGSGTQLSVL.

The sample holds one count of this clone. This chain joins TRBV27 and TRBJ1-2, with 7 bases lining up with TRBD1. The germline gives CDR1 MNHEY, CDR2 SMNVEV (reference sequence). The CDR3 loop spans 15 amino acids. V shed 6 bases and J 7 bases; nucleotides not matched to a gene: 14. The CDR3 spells CASSLIQGNRRGYTF. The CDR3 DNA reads TGTGCCAGCAGCCTAATACAGGGGAACCGGCGTGGCTACACCTTC.

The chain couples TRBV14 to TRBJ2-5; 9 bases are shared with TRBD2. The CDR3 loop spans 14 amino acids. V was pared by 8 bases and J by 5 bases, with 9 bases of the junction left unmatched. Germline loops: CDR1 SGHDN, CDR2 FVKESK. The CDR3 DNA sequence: TGTGCCAGCCGCTCTAGCGGGGCTGGCGAGACCCAGTACTTC. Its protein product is CASRSSGAGETQYF.

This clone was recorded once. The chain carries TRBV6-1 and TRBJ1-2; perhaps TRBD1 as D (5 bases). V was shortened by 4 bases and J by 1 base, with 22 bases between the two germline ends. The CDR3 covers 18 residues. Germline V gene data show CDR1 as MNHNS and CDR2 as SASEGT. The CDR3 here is CASSVGLSLARINYGYTF. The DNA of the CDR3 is TGTGCCAGCAGTGTGGGACTCTCCCTCGCCAGAATTAACTATGGCTACACCTTC.

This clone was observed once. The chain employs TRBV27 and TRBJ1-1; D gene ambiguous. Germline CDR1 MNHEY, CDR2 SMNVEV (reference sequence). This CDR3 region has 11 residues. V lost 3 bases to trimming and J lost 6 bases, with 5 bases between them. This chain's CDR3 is CASSLGSEAFF. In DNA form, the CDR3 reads TGTGCCAGCAGTTTGGGTTCTGAAGCTTTCTTT.

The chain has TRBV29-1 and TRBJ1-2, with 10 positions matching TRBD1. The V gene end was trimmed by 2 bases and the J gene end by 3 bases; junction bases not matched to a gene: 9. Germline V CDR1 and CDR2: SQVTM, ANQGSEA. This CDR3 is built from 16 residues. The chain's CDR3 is CSVERVRGTGDYGYTF. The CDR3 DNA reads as TGCAGCGTTGAAAGGGTGCGAGGGACAGGGGACTATGGCTACACCTTC.

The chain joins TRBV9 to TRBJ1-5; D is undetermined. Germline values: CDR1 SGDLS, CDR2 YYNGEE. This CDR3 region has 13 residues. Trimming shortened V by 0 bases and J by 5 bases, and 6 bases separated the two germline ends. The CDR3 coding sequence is TGTGCCAGCAGCGTAGCCGGGGATCAGCCCCAGCATTTT. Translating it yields CASSVAGDQPQHF.